Here is one T cell receptor (beta chain) with its context. The antigen is undetermined. The data originate from a study of T-cell memory formation after mild COVID-19. Germline V gene lookup returns CDR1 MGHDK and CDR2 SYGVNS. The CDR3 runs to 14 residues. Trimming shortened V by 2 bases and J by 0 bases, and 8 bases separated the two germline ends. Broader study findings: Researchers could not confirm that second-wave clones peaking on day 37 targeted SARS-CoV-2.

TCRdb itself ran the 5' RACE reads through MiXCR, one entry per CDR3 protein. The sample lists about 150,000 distinct CDR3 sequences; under 15% were seen once. The chain uses TRBV25-1 and TRBJ2-7, with D possibly being TRBD2 (5 bases). Sequenced: PBMCs or a T cell subset sorted from them (not recorded which). The clonotype was recovered from a young man who had mild COVID-19 (a few samples of this study predate the infection). Cell type and time point are not known. The chain's CDR3 is CASSEQRSSYEQYF. CDR3 DNA: TGTGCCAGCAGTGAACAGCGGAGCTCCTACGAGCAGTACTTC.